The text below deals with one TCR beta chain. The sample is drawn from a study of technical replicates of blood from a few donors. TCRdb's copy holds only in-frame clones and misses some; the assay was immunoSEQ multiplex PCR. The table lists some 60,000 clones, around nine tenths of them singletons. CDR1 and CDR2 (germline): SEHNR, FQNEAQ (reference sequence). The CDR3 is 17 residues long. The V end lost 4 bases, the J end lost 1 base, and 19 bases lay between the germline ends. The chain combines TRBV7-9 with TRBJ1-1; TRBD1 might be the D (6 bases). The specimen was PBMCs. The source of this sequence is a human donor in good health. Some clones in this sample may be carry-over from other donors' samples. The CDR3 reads CASSSMGAWRSNTEAFF. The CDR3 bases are TGTGCCAGCAGCTCCATGGGGGCGTGGAGGTCGAACACTGAAGCTTTCTTT. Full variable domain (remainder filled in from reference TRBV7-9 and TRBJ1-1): DTGVSQNPRHKITKRGQNVTFRCDPISEHNRLYWYRQTLGQGPEFLTYFQNEAQLEKSRLLSDRFSAERPKGSFSTLEIQRTEQGDSAMYLCASSSMGAWRSNTEAFFGQGTRLTVV.